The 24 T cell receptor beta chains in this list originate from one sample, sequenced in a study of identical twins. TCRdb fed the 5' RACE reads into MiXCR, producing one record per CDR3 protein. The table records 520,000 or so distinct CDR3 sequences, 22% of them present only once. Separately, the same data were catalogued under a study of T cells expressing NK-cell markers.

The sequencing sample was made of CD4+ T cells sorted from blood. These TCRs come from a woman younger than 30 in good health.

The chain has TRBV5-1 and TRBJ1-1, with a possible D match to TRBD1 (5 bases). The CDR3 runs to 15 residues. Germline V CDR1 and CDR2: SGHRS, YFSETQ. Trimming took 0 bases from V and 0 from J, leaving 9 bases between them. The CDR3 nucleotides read TGCGCCAGCAGCTTGGGTGCGGACATGAACACTGAAGCTTTCTTT. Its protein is CASSLGADMNTEAFF.

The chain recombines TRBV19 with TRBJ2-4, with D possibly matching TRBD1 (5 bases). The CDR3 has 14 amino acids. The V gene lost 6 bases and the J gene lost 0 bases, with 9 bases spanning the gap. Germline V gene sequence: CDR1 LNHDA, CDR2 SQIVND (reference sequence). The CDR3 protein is CASRDTLAKNIQYF. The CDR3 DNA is TGTGCCAGTAGGGACACCCTAGCCAAAAACATTCAGTACTTC.

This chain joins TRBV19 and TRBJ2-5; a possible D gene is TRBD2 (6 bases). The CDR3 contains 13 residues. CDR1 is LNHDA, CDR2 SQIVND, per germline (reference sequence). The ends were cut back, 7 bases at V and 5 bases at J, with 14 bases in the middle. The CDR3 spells CASTGRRGETQYF. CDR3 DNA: TGTGCCAGTACGGGGAGGAGAGGGGAGACCCAGTACTTC.

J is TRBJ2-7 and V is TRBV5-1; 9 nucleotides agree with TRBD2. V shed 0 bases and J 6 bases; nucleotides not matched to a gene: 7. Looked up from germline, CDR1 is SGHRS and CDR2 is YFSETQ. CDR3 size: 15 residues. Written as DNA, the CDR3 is TGCGCCAGCAGCTTGGTTAGCGGGAGAATCTCCGAGCAGTACTTC. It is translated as CASSLVSGRISEQYF.

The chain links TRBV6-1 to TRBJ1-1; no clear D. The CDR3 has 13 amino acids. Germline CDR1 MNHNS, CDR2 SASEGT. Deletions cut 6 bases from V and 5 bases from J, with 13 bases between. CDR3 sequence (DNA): TGTGCCAGCAGACACCCTACTGTGACTGAAGCTTTCTTT. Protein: CASRHPTVTEAFF.

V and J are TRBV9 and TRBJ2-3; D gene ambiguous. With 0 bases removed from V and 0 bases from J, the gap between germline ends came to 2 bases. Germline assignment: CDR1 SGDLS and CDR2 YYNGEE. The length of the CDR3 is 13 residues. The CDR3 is CASSVGSTDTQYF. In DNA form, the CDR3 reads TGTGCCAGCAGCGTAGGTAGCACAGATACGCAGTATTTT.

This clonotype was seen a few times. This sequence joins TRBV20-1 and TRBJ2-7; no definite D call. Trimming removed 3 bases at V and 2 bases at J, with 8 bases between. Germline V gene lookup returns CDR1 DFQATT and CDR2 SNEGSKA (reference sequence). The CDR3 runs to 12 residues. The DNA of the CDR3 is TGCAGTGCTAGTTCTGAAACCTACGAGCAGTACTTC. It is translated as CSASSETYEQYF.

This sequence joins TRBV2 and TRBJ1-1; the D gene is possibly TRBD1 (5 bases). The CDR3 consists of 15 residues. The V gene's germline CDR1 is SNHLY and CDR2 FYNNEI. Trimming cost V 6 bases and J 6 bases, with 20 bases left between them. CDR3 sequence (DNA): TGTGCCAGCAGGCGGATTCGGATAGAACAGGCTGAAGCTTTCTTT. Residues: CASRRIRIEQAEAFF.

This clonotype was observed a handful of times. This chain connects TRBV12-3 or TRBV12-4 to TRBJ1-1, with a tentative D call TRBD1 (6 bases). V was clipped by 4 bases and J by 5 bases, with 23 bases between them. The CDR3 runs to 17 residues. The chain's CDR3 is CASSWGWGRGGSTEAFF. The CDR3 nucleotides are TGTGCCAGCAGTTGGGGTTGGGGTAGGGGGGGTTCGACTGAAGCTTTCTTT.

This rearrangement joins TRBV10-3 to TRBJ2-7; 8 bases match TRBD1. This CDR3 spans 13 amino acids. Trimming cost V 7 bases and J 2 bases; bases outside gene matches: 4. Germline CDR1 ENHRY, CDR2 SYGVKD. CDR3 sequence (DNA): TGTGCCATCACTCAGGGGGCAACCTACGAGCAGTACTTC. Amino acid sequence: CAITQGATYEQYF.

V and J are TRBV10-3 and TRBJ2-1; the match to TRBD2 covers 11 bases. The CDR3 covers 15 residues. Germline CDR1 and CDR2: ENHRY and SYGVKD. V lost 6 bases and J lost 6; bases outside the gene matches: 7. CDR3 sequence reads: CAIRPTSGVSNEQFF. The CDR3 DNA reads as TGTGCCATCAGGCCGACTAGCGGGGTATCCAATGAGCAGTTCTTC.

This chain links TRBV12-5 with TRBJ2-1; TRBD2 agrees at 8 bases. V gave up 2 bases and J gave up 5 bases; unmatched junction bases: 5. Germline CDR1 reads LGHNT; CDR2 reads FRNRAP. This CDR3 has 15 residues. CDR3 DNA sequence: TGTGCTAGTGGTTTGTCGGGGGGGATAAACAATGAGCAGTTCTTC. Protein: CASGLSGGINNEQFF.

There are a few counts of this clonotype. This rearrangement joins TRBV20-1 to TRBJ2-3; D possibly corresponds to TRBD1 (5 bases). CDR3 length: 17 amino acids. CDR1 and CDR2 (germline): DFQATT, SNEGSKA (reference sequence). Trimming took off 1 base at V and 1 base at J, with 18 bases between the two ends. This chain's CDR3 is CSARVFGKGVRTDTQYF. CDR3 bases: TGCAGTGCTAGAGTTTTCGGAAAAGGGGTGCGCACAGATACGCAGTATTTT.

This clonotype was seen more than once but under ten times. The CDR3 region is CATSSPKGRAWSTDTQYF. CDR3 in DNA: TGTGCCACCAGCAGCCCCAAAGGGCGCGCATGGAGCACAGATACGCAGTATTTT. This chain connects TRBV15 to TRBJ2-3; D is uncertain. The length of the CDR3 is 18 residues. Per germline, CDR1 LNHNV and CDR2 YYDKDF (reference sequence). V shed 3 bases and J shed 0 bases, with 19 bases lying between them.

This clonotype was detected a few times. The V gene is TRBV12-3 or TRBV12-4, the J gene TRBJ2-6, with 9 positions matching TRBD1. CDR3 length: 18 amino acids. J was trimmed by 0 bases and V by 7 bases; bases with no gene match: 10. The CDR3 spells CASNWRTGVSSGANVLTF. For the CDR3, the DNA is TGTGCCAGCAATTGGAGGACAGGGGTGAGCTCTGGGGCCAACGTCCTGACTTTC.

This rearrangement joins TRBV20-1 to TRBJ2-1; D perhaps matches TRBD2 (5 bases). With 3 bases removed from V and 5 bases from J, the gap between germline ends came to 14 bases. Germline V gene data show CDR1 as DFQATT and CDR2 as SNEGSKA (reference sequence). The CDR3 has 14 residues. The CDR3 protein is CSARRLAIHNEQFF. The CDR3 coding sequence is TGCAGTGCTAGGCGGCTAGCTATCCACAATGAGCAGTTCTTC.

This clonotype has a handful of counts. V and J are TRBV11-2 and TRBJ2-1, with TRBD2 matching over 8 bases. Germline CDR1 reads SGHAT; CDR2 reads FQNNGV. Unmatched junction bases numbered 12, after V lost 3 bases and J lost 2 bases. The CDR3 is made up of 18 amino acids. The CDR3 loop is CASSLPRSGKGPYNEQFF. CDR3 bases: TGTGCCAGCAGCTTGCCCCGTAGCGGGAAGGGGCCCTACAATGAGCAGTTCTTC.

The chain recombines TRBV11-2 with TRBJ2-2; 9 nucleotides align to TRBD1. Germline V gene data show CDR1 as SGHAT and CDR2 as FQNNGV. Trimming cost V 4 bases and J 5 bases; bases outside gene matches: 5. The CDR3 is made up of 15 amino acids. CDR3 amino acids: CASSCGQGITGELFF. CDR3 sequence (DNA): TGTGCCAGCAGCTGTGGACAGGGGATAACCGGGGAGCTGTTTTTT. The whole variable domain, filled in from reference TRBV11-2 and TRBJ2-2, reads EAGVAQSPRYKIIEKRQSVAFWCNPISGHATLYWYQQILGQGPKLLIQFQNNGVVDDSQLPKDRFSAERLKGVDSTLKIQPAKLEDSAVYLCASSCGQGITGELFFGEGSRLTVL.

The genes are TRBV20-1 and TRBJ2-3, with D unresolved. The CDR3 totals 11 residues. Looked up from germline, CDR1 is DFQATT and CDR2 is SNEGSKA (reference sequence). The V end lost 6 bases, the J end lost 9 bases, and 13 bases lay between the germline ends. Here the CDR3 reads CSATPTPTQYF. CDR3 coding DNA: TGCAGTGCGACTCCGACCCCGACGCAGTATTTT.

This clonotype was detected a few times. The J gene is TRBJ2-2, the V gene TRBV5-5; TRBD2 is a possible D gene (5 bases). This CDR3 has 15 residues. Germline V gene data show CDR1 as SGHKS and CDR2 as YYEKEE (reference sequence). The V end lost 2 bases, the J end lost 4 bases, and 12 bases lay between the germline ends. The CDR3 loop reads CASSFASLGTGELFF. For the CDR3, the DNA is TGTGCCAGCAGCTTCGCTAGCCTAGGCACCGGGGAGCTGTTTTTT. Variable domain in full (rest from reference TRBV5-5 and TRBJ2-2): DAGVTQSPTHLIKTRGQQVTLRCSPISGHKSVSWYQQVLGQGPQFIFQYYEKEERGRGNFPDRFSARQFPNYSSELNVNALLLGDSALYLCASSFASLGTGELFFGEGSRLTVL.

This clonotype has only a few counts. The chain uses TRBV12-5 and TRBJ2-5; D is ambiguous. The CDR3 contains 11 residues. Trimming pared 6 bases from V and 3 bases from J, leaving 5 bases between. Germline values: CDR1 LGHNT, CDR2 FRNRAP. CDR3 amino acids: CASGIEETQYF. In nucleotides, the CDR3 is TGTGCTAGTGGCATAGAAGAGACCCAGTACTTC.

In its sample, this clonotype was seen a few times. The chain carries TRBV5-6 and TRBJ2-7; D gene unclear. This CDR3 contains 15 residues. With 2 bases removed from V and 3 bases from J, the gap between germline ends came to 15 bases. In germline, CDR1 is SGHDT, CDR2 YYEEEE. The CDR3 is CASSFRAVTFYEQYF. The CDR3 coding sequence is TGTGCCAGCAGCTTTCGTGCAGTGACCTTCTACGAGCAGTACTTC.

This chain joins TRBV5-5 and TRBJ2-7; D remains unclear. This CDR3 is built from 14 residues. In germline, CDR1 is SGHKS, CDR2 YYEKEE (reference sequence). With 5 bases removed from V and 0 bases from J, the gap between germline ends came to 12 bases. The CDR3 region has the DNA TGTGCCAGCAGTTTTGGGTGGCCCTCCTACGAGCAGTACTTC. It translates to CASSFGWPSYEQYF.

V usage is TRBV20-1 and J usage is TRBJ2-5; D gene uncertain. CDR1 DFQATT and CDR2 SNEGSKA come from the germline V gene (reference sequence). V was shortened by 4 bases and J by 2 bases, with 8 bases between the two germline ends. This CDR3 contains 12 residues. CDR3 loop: CSAKGQQETQYF. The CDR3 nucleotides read TGCAGTGCTAAGGGTCAGCAAGAGACCCAGTACTTC.